Listed below are T cell receptor beta chains from one sample, sequenced in a study of spatial heterogeneity in lung cancer. MiXCR, applied by TCRdb to the 5' RACE reads, yields one record per CDR3 protein. The profile shows tens of thousands of distinct CDR3 sequences, under 9% of them singletons. This specimen consisted of PBMCs, obtained at surgery. These receptors were collected from a male donor with early-stage non-small cell lung cancer. The CDR3 runs from the conserved cysteine through the conserved F or W. D genes are given only for firm matches. Clone size appears in some rows only: once, few, many, or a class for an expanded clone.

d_call	clone_size	v_call	j_call	cdr3_aa
.	.	TRBV29-1	TRBJ2-1	CSAGDVYNEQFF
.	few	TRBV29-1	TRBJ1-5	CSVLGGRDSNQPQHF
TRBD1	.	TRBV9	TRBJ1-6	CASSEGTGGSPLHF
TRBD1	.	TRBV7-9	TRBJ1-2	CASSLNRGSYGYTF
.	few	TRBV14	TRBJ1-1	CASSLHMNTEAFF
.	.	TRBV9	TRBJ2-7	CASSPQSSYEQYF
.	few	TRBV7-9	TRBJ2-1	CASSLLGSGTLGEQFF
.	.	TRBV7-2	TRBJ2-3	CASSFDRKYTDTQYF
.	many	TRBV10-2	TRBJ2-2	CASRPGAGLMNTGELFF
.	few	TRBV19	TRBJ1-2	CASSGDNYGYTF
.	.	TRBV20-1	TRBJ2-3	CSASLFLRMADTQYF
TRBD1	many	TRBV29-1	TRBJ1-2	CSAAQGANYGYTF
.	few	TRBV5-1	TRBJ2-5	CASSNDGGTQETQYF
.	.	TRBV6-5	TRBJ1-4	CASRPEGRGEKLFF
TRBD2	.	TRBV15	TRBJ2-7	CATSRDPLAGEQYF
.	few	TRBV5-1	TRBJ1-3	CASSLDRTSGNTIYF
TRBD2	few	TRBV24-1	TRBJ2-3	CATSDSGGWVAGSPDTQYF
TRBD2	few	TRBV5-1	TRBJ2-1	CASSSNLAGSYNEQFF
.	many	TRBV5-4	TRBJ2-2	CASSLLTGDTGELFF
.	many	TRBV5-4	TRBJ2-1	CASSLDQGSYNEQFF
TRBD1	.	TRBV5-1	TRBJ2-1	CASSFAPTGGSYNEQFF
TRBD1	many	TRBV9	TRBJ1-1	CASSVTGGPMNTEAFF
TRBD2	.	TRBV4-2	TRBJ2-5	CASSLRTSGGTETQYF
TRBD2	.	TRBV20-1	TRBJ2-7	CSARSWAGGSYEQYF
.	.	TRBV10-3	TRBJ2-7	CAIGDLYEQYF
TRBD1	many	TRBV5-5	TRBJ1-2	CASSFSGQGLYGYTF
.	few	TRBV7-3	TRBJ2-1	CASSPSGNEQFF
TRBD1	many	TRBV10-3	TRBJ1-6	CAISESGTVNSPLHF
TRBD2	many	TRBV29-1	TRBJ2-5	CSTSSGGGETQYF
.	few	TRBV5-1	TRBJ1-4	CASRGGPTLGELFF
.	many	TRBV2	TRBJ2-3	CASSDEAASTDTQYF
TRBD1	.	TRBV7-8	TRBJ2-7	CASSLEGAHSYEQYF
TRBD1	many	TRBV18	TRBJ1-2	CASSPAQGAGYGYTF
.	many	TRBV2	TRBJ2-1	CASSVAGSSYNEQFF
TRBD2	.	TRBV2	TRBJ2-1	CASSASPSGSSYNEQFF
TRBD1	many	TRBV6-5	TRBJ1-2	CASSPRTGAYGYTF
.	.	TRBV20-1	TRBJ2-2	CSARFAGKNTGELFF
.	few	TRBV7-2	TRBJ2-3	CASSPPSDTQYF
TRBD2	few	TRBV7-3	TRBJ2-3	CASSPRGGSNGEDTQYF
.	.	TRBV29-1	TRBJ2-7	CSVKGYEGSYEQYF
TRBD2	.	TRBV28	TRBJ2-3	CASSSLFPGLAGGWTDTQYF
.	few	TRBV29-1	TRBJ2-3	CSVELRSTDTQYF
.	many	TRBV7-6	TRBJ1-1	CASSLGQGHTEAFF
.	.	TRBV2	TRBJ2-1	CASSALSNEQFF
TRBD2	few	TRBV28	TRBJ2-1	CASSSPGLAAVEQFF
TRBD2	.	TRBV7-9	TRBJ2-1	CASSLKVRLAGILNEQFF
.	few	TRBV3-1	TRBJ1-1	CASNEAGTEAFF
.	.	TRBV3-1	TRBJ2-1	CASSHVLSLEQFF
TRBD2	many	TRBV2	TRBJ2-1	CASSVGLAAYNEQFF
.	few	TRBV29-1	TRBJ1-1	CSVGSGMNTEAFF
TRBD1	.	TRBV6-5	TRBJ1-3	CASRGTGRNTIYF
TRBD1	few	TRBV20-1	TRBJ2-3	CSSFRDRGNTDTQYF
TRBD2	.	TRBV4-3	TRBJ2-1	CASSQAYRRGGRLAEQFF
.	.	TRBV6-2/TRBV6-3	TRBJ2-1	CASERGNEQFF
.	many	TRBV18	TRBJ1-1	CASSTDTEGEAFF